This record looks at one T cell receptor (beta chain) sequence and its context. Trimming shortened V by 0 bases and J by 6 bases, and 14 bases separated the two germline ends. The CDR3 has 15 residues. CDR1 is MNHEY and CDR2 is SVGAGI in the germline V gene. With a J-beta primer mix and a sample-barcoded 5' primer, a second PCR ran about 7 to 12 cycles. TCRdb reprocessed the 5' RACE reads via MiXCR and lists one record per CDR3 protein. This sample has about 1.8 million distinct CDR3 sequences; less than 50% occur once, and the top ten carry approximately 2.1%. This entry is derived from a study of blood T cells in healthy people across ages.

This sequence was found in a woman in her thirties or forties in good health. V usage is TRBV6-5 and J usage is TRBJ1-2; no reliable D call. The material sequenced was blood. The CDR3 is CASSYSPGGQNGYTF. CDR3 in DNA: TGTGCCAGCAGTTACTCGCCAGGCGGGCAAAATGGCTACACCTTC.